This T cell receptor (beta chain) was captured by sequencing in a study of sequential checkpoint blockade in melanoma (dated by TCRdb to between 2017 and 2020). About the full investigation: Patients were assigned by 1:1 randomization to either first-line nivolumab followed by ipilimumab (arm A) or ipilimumab followed by nivolumab (arm B). Maintenance nivolumab was given following each of the two trial sequences. General study outcomes and caveats: Validation of the response-prediction model combining TCR metrics and mutation burden is needed in larger, independent patient cohorts.

The treatment or condition label here, explained by the study, means: randomized to nivolumab then ipilimumab (arm A) or the reverse (arm B). None of the patients in the trial had previously been given DNA-damaging chemotherapy. A FACS Aria II flow cytometer was used to sort live CD3+CD8+ cells that were negative for CD19 and CD56 from thawed PBMCs. Samples came from patients with melanoma in CheckMate 064, a randomized, open-label phase II trial of sequential checkpoint blockade. Peripheral blood mononuclear cells were obtained through leukapheresis, purified using Ficoll-Paque, and frozen in human serum containing about 9.3% DMSO. Immediately after sorting, the purity of sorted blood CD3+CD8+ cells was verified to be >95%, after which DNA was extracted. TCRbeta CDR3 regions were immunosequenced from genomic DNA with the immunoSEQ Assay. Before high-throughput sequencing, the genomic DNA was amplified using bias-controlled multiplex PCR. Turning to the authors' computational methods: To quantify the absolute abundance of each unique TCRbeta CDR3 region, the sequences were collapsed and filtered. Clonality, defined as 1 minus Pielou's evenness, was calculated using productive rearrangements only. A previously published method was used to identify clones with significantly greater frequencies in on-treatment samples than in baseline samples. Not all clones reach the TCRdb copy of this immuneACCESS table, which keeps in-frame sequences only. Checked studies attribute under half of the gap to unresolved V genes and leave the rest unexplained. V, J and clone size derive from that table, while D and trimming were established from the DNA sequence. Counted in this sample were approximately 6,000 clones; around half of them appeared once. Under 50% of the sample rests with the top ten.

Trimmed from V: 6 bases; trimmed from J: 3 bases; junction bases lacking a gene match: 7. From its cysteine to its phenylalanine, the CDR3 spans 14 amino acids. Only the CDR3 part of the read is kept: 42 bases, read in frame from the first base. Per the germline V gene (reference sequence), MNHNY is the CDR1 and SVGAGI is the CDR2. As concerns this clone: There is no known antigen for this receptor. Nothing much larger sits one base from this clone, and base qualities are not available.

This material consisted of CD8+ T cells sorted from blood (inferred from file names), taken from a patient given nivolumab and ipilimumab in sequence. The rearranged segments are TRBV6-6 and TRBJ1-2, and TRBD1 matches 7 of the central bases. This clonotype originated in a human donor with melanoma. CDR3 protein: CASSQGDRHYGYTF. The DNA sequence reads TGTGCCAGCAGCCAGGGGGATCGCCACTATGGCTACACCTTC.